The T cell receptor beta chain under discussion was sequenced for a study of blood T cell repertoires in COVID-19. Across the whole study: There were acute and convalescent COVID-19 samples, and they came from the United States, Italy and Spain.

Patients at the Seattle site were enrolled during active infection and followed longitudinally. Produced via immunoSEQ multiplex PCR; TCRdb's table is partial and in-frame only. The repertoire holds fewer than 300,000 clones, with roughly 90% as singletons. The V and J ends lost 3 bases and 5 bases respectively, with 25 bases between them. The germline CDR1 and CDR2 sequences are SNHLY and FYNNEI. The CDR3 sequence is 18 residues long. Sequencing was carried out using peripheral blood. V usage is TRBV2 and J usage is TRBJ1-1; D unresolved. This receptor was identified in a woman aged 25-40 years with COVID-19, enrolled during active disease. The CDR3 here is CASSDVRGLDFGNTEAFF. The DNA of the CDR3 is TGTGCCAGCAGTGATGTAAGAGGTTTGGATTTCGGGAATACTGAAGCTTTCTTT. Full variable domain (missing parts from reference TRBV2 and TRBJ1-1): EPEVTQTPSHQVTQMGQEVILRCVPISNHLYFYWYRQILGQKVEFLVSFYNNEISEKSEIFDDQFSVERPDGSNFTLKIRSTKLEDSAMYFCASSDVRGLDFGNTEAFFGQGTRLTVV.